The 31 T cell receptor beta chains below were found in one sample sequenced in a study of shared clonotypes between healthy human individuals. Some clones are missing from TCRdb's copy, which holds only in-frame ones; the method was immunoSEQ multiplex PCR. The sample contains about 580,000 clones, 98% of which appear only once. The naive CD8 fraction comprised CD45RO-negative cells positively selected for CCR7 and excluded terminally differentiated effector memory CD45RA+ cells. Sequencing input: naive CD8+ T cells sorted from blood. The receptors come from a man aged 25-45 years in good health.

The chain joins TRBV7-9 to TRBJ2-3; 8 nucleotides align to TRBD1. The V gene end was trimmed by 4 bases and the J gene end by 4 bases; junction bases not matched to a gene: 10. CDR1 is SEHNR, CDR2 FQNEAQ, per germline (reference sequence). The CDR3 is made up of 16 amino acids. The CDR3 reads CASSSGQGRSADTQYF. The CDR3 coding sequence is TGTGCCAGCAGCTCTGGACAGGGAAGGAGCGCAGATACGCAGTATTTT.

The J gene is TRBJ2-3, the V gene TRBV7-2; 13 positions match TRBD2. This CDR3 has 17 residues. Germline V gives CDR1 SGHTA, CDR2 FQGNSA. After removal of 5 bases from V and 2 bases from J, the junction contained 7 bases not matched to a gene. The CDR3 bases are TGTGCCAGCAGCCTCGGGACTAGCGGGATACACACAGATACGCAGTATTTT. Translation: CASSLGTSGIHTDTQYF.

Note on this clone: Other DNA sequences of this sample code for an identical CDR3. This chain connects TRBV30 to TRBJ1-1; D unresolved. This CDR3 contains 12 residues. Trimming stripped 0 bases from V and 5 bases from J, with 7 bases between. CDR1 and CDR2 from the germline V gene are GTSNPN and SVGIG (reference sequence). The CDR3: CAWSVTGTEAFF. CDR3 in DNA: TGTGCCTGGAGTGTAACGGGTACTGAAGCTTTCTTT.

The chain joins TRBV6-6 to TRBJ2-4; 8 bases map to TRBD1. CDR1 is MNHNY, CDR2 SVGAGI, per germline (reference sequence). The CDR3 covers 15 residues. Trimming cost V 7 bases and J 5 bases; bases outside gene matches: 10. The CDR3 loop is CASNQQDRGENIQYF. The CDR3 DNA reads TGTGCCAGCAACCAACAAGACAGGGGAGAAAACATTCAGTACTTC.

This chain connects TRBV2 to TRBJ1-1; no definite D call. CDR1 and CDR2 (germline): SNHLY, FYNNEI. The CDR3 spans 11 residues. V was clipped by 3 bases and J by 4 bases, with 3 bases between them. The CDR3 nucleotides read TGTGCCAGCAGTGAGCTCACTGAAGCTTTCTTT. Its protein product is CASSELTEAFF.

V gene TRBV9 combines with J gene TRBJ2-7; D possibly matches TRBD1 or TRBD2 (5 bases each). This CDR3 contains 14 residues. The germline V and J ends were trimmed by 2 bases and 6 bases, with 15 bases remaining between them. The V gene's germline CDR1 is SGDLS and CDR2 YYNGEE. CDR3 sequence: CASSVDGDQSEQYF. The CDR3 nucleotides read TGTGCCAGCAGCGTCGATGGGGACCAGAGCGAGCAGTACTTC.

The chain joins TRBV4-1 to TRBJ2-1; D gene uncertain. The CDR3 loop spans 13 amino acids. V was shortened by 4 bases and J by 0 bases, with 4 bases between the two germline ends. Germline-derived CDR1 and CDR2 are MGHRA and YSYEKL. The CDR3 sequence: CASSPPSYNEQFF. Here the CDR3 DNA reads TGCGCCAGCAGCCCCCCCTCCTACAATGAGCAGTTCTTC.

The chain combines TRBV18 with TRBJ1-2; unclear D gene. V was trimmed by 6 bases and J by 4 bases, leaving 15 bases between them. CDR3 length: 14 residues. Germline V gives CDR1 KGHSH, CDR2 LQKENI. This CDR3 reads CASSKNREAYGYTF. The CDR3 DNA reads as TGTGCCAGCTCGAAAAACCGGGAAGCCTATGGCTACACCTTC.

This chain links TRBV7-2 with TRBJ2-7; 8 positions agree with TRBD2. This CDR3 spans 17 amino acids. Germline CDR1 SGHTA, CDR2 FQGNSA. After removal of 3 bases from V and 3 bases from J, the junction contained 13 bases not matched to a gene. The CDR3 is CASSLAAVREAVYEQYF. CDR3 coding DNA: TGTGCCAGCAGCTTGGCGGCTGTGCGGGAGGCGGTCTACGAGCAGTACTTC.

J is TRBJ2-5 and V is TRBV21-1. TRBV21-1 is a documented pseudogene. The CDR3 contains 10 residues. CDR3 nucleotide sequence: TGTGCCAGCAGCAAAGAGACCCAGTACTTC. This sequence encodes CASSKETQYF.

This chain connects TRBV2 to TRBJ1-4; possibly TRBD1 for D (6 bases). Trimming removed 3 bases from V and 1 base from J, with 15 bases in between. Germline-derived CDR1 and CDR2 are SNHLY and FYNNEI. The CDR3 is 17 amino acids. Here the CDR3 DNA reads TGTGCCAGCAGTGAGACAGGAGTCTTACTAACTAATGAAAAACTGTTTTTT. Translated, it gives CASSETGVLLTNEKLFF.

The chain links TRBV11-2 to TRBJ2-3; no clear D. V lost 1 base and J lost 6, with 14 bases in between. CDR1 is SGHAT, CDR2 FQNNGV, per germline. The length of the CDR3 is 15 residues. The CDR3 spells CASSLARLESDTQYF. For the CDR3, the DNA is TGTGCCAGCAGCTTAGCCCGGCTAGAGTCGGATACGCAGTATTTT.

The J gene is TRBJ2-7, the V gene TRBV15, with D unclear. This CDR3 is built from 15 residues. Germline CDR1 LNHNV, CDR2 YYDKDF (reference sequence). The germline V and J ends were trimmed by 0 bases and 5 bases, with 14 bases remaining between them. CDR3 residues: CATSRDHPGWDEQYF. Written as DNA, the CDR3 is TGTGCCACCAGCAGAGATCATCCGGGTTGGGACGAGCAGTACTTC.

The chain joins TRBV5-1 to TRBJ2-3; tentatively, D is TRBD1 or TRBD2 (6 bases each). This CDR3 has 17 amino acids. Germline V gives CDR1 SGHRS, CDR2 YFSETQ. Trimming pared 0 bases from V and 4 bases from J, leaving 18 bases between. The CDR3 nucleotides read TGCGCCAGCAGCTTGGAACCGGCGACTAGGGGGGCAGATACGCAGTATTTT. This translates into CASSLEPATRGADTQYF.

Only one count was recorded for this clone. This sample includes further DNA sequences coding for the same CDR3. This chain connects TRBV29-1 to TRBJ2-7; TRBD2 matches at 11 bases. Germline CDR1 SQVTM, CDR2 ANQGSEA. V shed 2 bases and J 3 bases; nucleotides not matched to a gene: 0. The CDR3 contains 13 residues. CDR3 coding DNA: TGCAGCGTTGAAACTAGCGGGAGCTACGAGCAGTACTTC. Translated: CSVETSGSYEQYF.

This chain connects TRBV7-9 to TRBJ1-2, with 10 bases matching TRBD1. Germline trimming cut 5 bases from V and 5 bases from J; bases unmatched to any gene: 8. Looked up from germline, CDR1 is SEHNR and CDR2 is FQNEAQ (reference sequence). The CDR3 has 15 residues. This CDR3 is CASSQWDRGGYGYTF. CDR3 coding DNA: TGTGCCAGCAGCCAGTGGGACAGGGGAGGGTATGGCTACACCTTC.

The chain has TRBV27 and TRBJ2-1; TRBD1 or TRBD2 may be the D gene (5 bases each). The germline gives CDR1 MNHEY, CDR2 SMNVEV (reference sequence). The CDR3 runs to 16 residues. Trimming took off 7 bases at V and 6 bases at J, with 22 bases between the two ends. For the CDR3, the DNA is TGTGCCAGCACCAATTTGGGACCCCCAGCCGCCAATGAGCAGTTCTTC. Translation gives CASTNLGPPAANEQFF.

The chain uses TRBV9 and TRBJ2-1, with 10 bases fitting TRBD1. From germline, CDR1 is SGDLS and CDR2 YYNGEE. V trimming: 0 bases; J trimming: 7 bases; junction bases outside the gene matches: 7. The CDR3 consists of 16 residues. CDR3 in DNA: TGTGCCAGCAGCGTAGACCGGGACAGGGGCGTAAATGAGCAGTTCTTC. Protein sequence: CASSVDRDRGVNEQFF.

The chain has TRBV27 and TRBJ2-7, with TRBD2 as a possible D gene (5 bases). Trimming stripped 3 bases from V and 0 bases from J, with 12 bases between. CDR3 length: 15 residues. Germline-derived CDR1 and CDR2 are MNHEY and SMNVEV (reference sequence). CDR3 in amino acids: CASSFGSASSYEQYF. DNA for the CDR3: TGTGCCAGCAGTTTTGGTAGCGCATCCTCCTACGAGCAGTACTTC.

V usage is TRBV10-3 and J usage is TRBJ1-3; tentatively, D is TRBD1 (5 bases). CDR3 length equals 14 residues. Germline CDR1 and CDR2: ENHRY and SYGVKD. Trimming left V 0 bases short and J 7 bases short, with 10 bases between. As DNA, the CDR3 is TGTGCCATCAGTGAGTCAGGGGCGGAGAACACCATATATTTT. This gives the protein CAISESGAENTIYF.

The chain links TRBV7-9 to TRBJ2-7, with TRBD2 as a possible D gene (6 bases). Germline V CDR1 and CDR2: SEHNR, FQNEAQ (reference sequence). Trimming stripped 7 bases from V and 2 bases from J, with 18 bases between. The CDR3 covers 15 residues. CDR3 nucleotides: TGTGCCAGCACGGCAGGCGGGACTGGGCCCTACGAGCAGTACTTC. Its translation is CASTAGGTGPYEQYF.

The V call is TRBV5-6, the J call TRBJ2-7; perhaps TRBD1 as D (6 bases). Trimming left V 1 base short and J 2 bases short, with 10 bases between. The CDR3 is 14 amino acids. Germline V gene sequence: CDR1 SGHDT, CDR2 YYEEEE. CDR3 residues: CASSLTGIPYEQYF. The CDR3 coding sequence is TGTGCCAGCAGCTTGACAGGGATTCCCTACGAGCAGTACTTC.

The J gene is TRBJ1-1, the V gene TRBV15; possible D gene TRBD1, 6 bases. Trimming took 3 bases from V and 10 from J, leaving 21 bases between them. CDR1 LNHNV and CDR2 YYDKDF come from the germline V gene (reference sequence). There are 15 residues in the CDR3. This chain's CDR3 is CATSSSRDTPVRAFF. CDR3 bases: TGTGCCACCAGCAGCTCCCGGGACACCCCAGTTCGAGCTTTCTTT.

V and J are TRBV29-1 and TRBJ1-2; 7 nucleotides line up with TRBD1. The V and J ends lost 7 bases and 2 bases, in that order; junction bases with no gene match: 7. The V gene's germline CDR1 is SQVTM and CDR2 ANQGSEA. The CDR3 consists of 13 residues. The CDR3 DNA is TGCAGCGGTCACCAGGGGGGAAACTATGGCTACACCTTC. This translates into CSGHQGGNYGYTF.

J is TRBJ2-1 and V is TRBV29-1; 11 bases map to TRBD2. This CDR3 spans 14 amino acids. The trim removed 4 bases at V and 7 bases at J, leaving 6 bases unmatched. CDR1 SQVTM and CDR2 ANQGSEA come from the germline V gene. In DNA form, the CDR3 reads TGCAGCGTTGTGCTAGCGGGAGGAGGGAATGAGCAGTTCTTC. Translation gives CSVVLAGGGNEQFF.

The chain uses TRBV7-9 and TRBJ1-4; TRBD1 might be the D (5 bases). Germline CDR1 SEHNR, CDR2 FQNEAQ (reference sequence). Trimming removed 2 bases at V and 8 bases at J, with 12 bases between. The CDR3 extends over 14 amino acids. This CDR3 is CASSLTGRAEKLFF. In DNA form, the CDR3 reads TGTGCCAGCAGCTTAACTGGCAGGGCGGAAAAACTGTTTTTT. Full variable domain (outside the CDR3, taken from reference TRBV7-9 and TRBJ1-4): DTGVSQNPRHKITKRGQNVTFRCDPISEHNRLYWYRQTLGQGPEFLTYFQNEAQLEKSRLLSDRFSAERPKGSFSTLEIQRTEQGDSAMYLCASSLTGRAEKLFFGSGTQLSVL.

This clone appeared a single time. The chain is built from TRBV5-1 and TRBJ2-1; 9 bases agree with TRBD2. In germline, CDR1 is SGHRS, CDR2 YFSETQ. The CDR3 covers 15 residues. Trimming cost V 4 bases and J 3 bases; bases outside gene matches: 5. For the CDR3, the DNA is TGCGCCAGCAGCCCAGATAGCGGGGGCTACAATGAGCAGTTCTTC. Residues: CASSPDSGGYNEQFF.

CDR3 amino acids: CSVRESVLETQYF. CDR3 nucleotide sequence: TGCAGCGTTAGAGAGTCGGTTTTGGAGACCCAGTACTTC. This chain connects TRBV29-1 to TRBJ2-5; D remains ambiguous. Germline values: CDR1 SQVTM, CDR2 ANQGSEA. The CDR3 extends over 13 amino acids. Trimming left V 5 bases short and J 5 bases short, with 15 bases between.

The V and J genes are TRBV7-6 and TRBJ1-4; 9 bases line up with TRBD1. Trimming at V came to 3 bases and at J to 3 bases, leaving 5 bases not matched to a gene. CDR1 is SGHVS and CDR2 is FNYEAQ in the germline V gene. This CDR3 region has 16 residues. The CDR3 loop reads CASSLRQGGPNEKLFF. The CDR3 nucleotides read TGTGCCAGCAGCTTGAGACAGGGGGGCCCTAATGAAAAACTGTTTTTT. The full variable domain, in which reference TRBV7-6 and TRBJ1-4 provide the parts outside the CDR3, is GAGVSQSPRYKVTKRGQDVALRCDPISGHVSLYWYRQALGQGPEFLTYFNYEAQQDKSGLPNDRFSAERPEGSISTLTIQRTEQRDSAMYRCASSLRQGGPNEKLFFGSGTQLSVL.

V gene TRBV29-1 combines with J gene TRBJ2-5; D is uncertain. The germline gives CDR1 SQVTM, CDR2 ANQGSEA. Trimming cost V 0 bases and J 4 bases, with 3 bases left between them. This CDR3 region has 11 residues. The CDR3: CSVEEGETQYF. CDR3 bases: TGCAGCGTTGAAGAAGGAGAGACCCAGTACTTC.

The chain joins TRBV4-1 to TRBJ2-7; TRBD1 agrees at 9 bases. This CDR3 contains 15 residues. V lost 3 bases and J lost 2; bases outside the gene matches: 5. Germline V CDR1 and CDR2: MGHRA, YSYEKL. The DNA for the CDR3 is TGCGCCAGCAGCCAGCCCGGGACAGGGACCTACGAGCAGTACTTC. Amino acids: CASSQPGTGTYEQYF.